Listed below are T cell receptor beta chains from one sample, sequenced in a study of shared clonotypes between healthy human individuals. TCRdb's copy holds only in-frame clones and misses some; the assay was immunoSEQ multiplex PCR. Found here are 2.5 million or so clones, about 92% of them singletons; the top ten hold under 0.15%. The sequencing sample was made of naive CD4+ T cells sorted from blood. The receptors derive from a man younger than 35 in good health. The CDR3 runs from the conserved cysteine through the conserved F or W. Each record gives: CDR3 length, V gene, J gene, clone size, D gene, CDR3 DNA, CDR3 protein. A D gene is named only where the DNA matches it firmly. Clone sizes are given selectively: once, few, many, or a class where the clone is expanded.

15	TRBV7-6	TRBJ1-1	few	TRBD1	TGTGCCAGCAGCTGGGGGACAGGGCAGTCGACTGAAGCTTTCTTT	CASSWGTGQSTEAFF
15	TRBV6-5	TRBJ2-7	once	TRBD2	TGTGCCAGCAGCTCCCACGGGACTAGCCGGGTCGAGCAGTACTTC	CASSSHGTSRVEQYF
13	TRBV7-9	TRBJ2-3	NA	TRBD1	TGTGCCAGCAGCCAGACAGGGGCAGATACGCAGTATTTT	CASSQTGADTQYF
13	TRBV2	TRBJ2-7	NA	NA	TGTGCCAGCAGTGAGGAGTATCTCAGGGAGCAGTACTTC	CASSEEYLREQYF
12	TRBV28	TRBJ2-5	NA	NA	TGTGCCAGCAGAGGACCGGCAGAGACCCAGTACTTC	CASRGPAETQYF
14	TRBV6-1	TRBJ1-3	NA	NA	TGTGCCAGCAGCCCACACCGGGGAGGAAACACCATATATTTT	CASSPHRGGNTIYF
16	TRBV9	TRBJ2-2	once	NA	TGTGCCAGCAGCGTAGGGTCTAGCGCGAACACCGGGGAGCTGTTTTTT	CASSVGSSANTGELFF
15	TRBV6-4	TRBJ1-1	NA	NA	TGTGCCAGCACCTACAGGGAACCCATGAACACTGAAGCTTTCTTT	CASTYREPMNTEAFF
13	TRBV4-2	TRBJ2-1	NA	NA	TGTGCCAGCAGCCAAGAAGAAGGGATTAAGCAGTTCTTC	CASSQEEGIKQFF
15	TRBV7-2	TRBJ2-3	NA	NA	TGTGCCAGCAGCCTCGGTGGGGGGAACACAGATACGCAGTATTTT	CASSLGGGNTDTQYF
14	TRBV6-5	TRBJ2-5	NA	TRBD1	TGTGCCAGCAGTCCCTACAGGGGGATGAAGACCCAGTACTTC	CASSPYRGMKTQYF
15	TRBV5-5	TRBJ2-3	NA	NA	TGTGCCAGCAGCTTGGAGCCAGGGGCTGGAGATACGCAGTATTTT	CASSLEPGAGDTQYF
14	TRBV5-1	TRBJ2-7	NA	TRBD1	TGCGCCAGCAGCGGGGGACAGGAGTCCTACGAGCAGTACTTC	CASSGGQESYEQYF
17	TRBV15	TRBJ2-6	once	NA	TGTGCCACCAGCAGAGATTTGAGGGCCTCTGGGGCCAACGTCCTGACTTTC	CATSRDLRASGANVLTF
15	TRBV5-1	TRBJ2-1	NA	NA	TGCGCCAGCAGCCAAAACGCTGGCTCCTACAATGAGCAGTTCTTC	CASSQNAGSYNEQFF
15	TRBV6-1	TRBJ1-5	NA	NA	TGTGCCAGCAGTGAACATAGAAAGGGCAATCAGCCCCAGCATTTT	CASSEHRKGNQPQHF
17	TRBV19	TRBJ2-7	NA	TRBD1	TGTGCCAGTAGTATAGAGGGAGGCGGGACAGGTCCCTACGAGCAGTACTTC	CASSIEGGGTGPYEQYF
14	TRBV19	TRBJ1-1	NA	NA	TGTGCCAGTAGGAACAGGGACCGAAACACTGAAGCTTTCTTT	CASRNRDRNTEAFF
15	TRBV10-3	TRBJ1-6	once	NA	TGTGCCATCAGTTGGGGCGCCTCCTATAATTCACCCCTCCACTTT	CAISWGASYNSPLHF
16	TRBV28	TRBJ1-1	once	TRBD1	TGTGCCAGCAGTGCAACTCCAGGGGGATCGAACACTGAAGCTTTCTTT	CASSATPGGSNTEAFF
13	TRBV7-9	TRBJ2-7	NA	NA	TGTGCCAGCAGCCCATGGACAGTCTACGAGCAGTACTTC	CASSPWTVYEQYF
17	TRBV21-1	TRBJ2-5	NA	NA	TGTGCCAGCAGCCTCCGGATAGTAGCGGGGCCGCAAGAGACCCAGTACTTC	CASSLRIVAGPQETQYF
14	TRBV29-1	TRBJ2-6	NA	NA	TGCAGCGTTGCTGTGAGCTCTGGGGCCAACGTCCTGACTTTC	CSVAVSSGANVLTF
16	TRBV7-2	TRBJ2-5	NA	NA	TGTGCCAGCAGCCTACTAAGACAGGCTTATGGGGAGACCCAGTACTTC	CASSLLRQAYGETQYF
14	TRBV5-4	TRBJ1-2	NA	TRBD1	TGTGCCAGCAGCTTGGCCCAGGAGGGGGCTGGCTACACCTTC	CASSLAQEGAGYTF
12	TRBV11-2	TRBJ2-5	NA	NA	TGTGCCAGCAGCGACGGAGGAGAGACCCAGTACTTC	CASSDGGETQYF
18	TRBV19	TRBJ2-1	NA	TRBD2	TGTGCCAGTAGTATCCTAGGACTAGCGGGAGGTGTAAGAAATGAGCAGTTCTTC	CASSILGLAGGVRNEQFF
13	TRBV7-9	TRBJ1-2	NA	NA	TGTGCCAGCAGCTCACGGGCAGACTATGGCTACACCTTC	CASSSRADYGYTF
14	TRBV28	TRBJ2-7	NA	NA	TGTGCCAGCAGAATCCGGACGGGATCGGGCGAGCAGTACTTC	CASRIRTGSGEQYF
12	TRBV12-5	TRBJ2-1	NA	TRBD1	TGTGCTGAATCTACAGGGGGCCATGAGCAGTTCTTC	CAESTGGHEQFF
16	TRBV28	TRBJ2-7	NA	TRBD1	TGTGCCAGCAGTCCCCAGGCCGGGACAGGGGCCTACGAGCAGTACTTC	CASSPQAGTGAYEQYF
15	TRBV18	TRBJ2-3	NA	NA	TGTGCCAGCTCACCAGAAAGCGGGAGCACAGATACGCAGTATTTT	CASSPESGSTDTQYF
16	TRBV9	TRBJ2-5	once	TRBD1	TGTGCCAGCAGCGAGGGACAGGGGGCGAGGGTCGGGGACCAGTACTTC	CASSEGQGARVGDQYF
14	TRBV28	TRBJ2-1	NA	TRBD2	TGTGCCAGCAGCCCGGGGGGCTCCTACAATGAGCAGTTCTTC	CASSPGGSYNEQFF
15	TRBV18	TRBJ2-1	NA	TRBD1	TGTGCCAGCTCACCCTCGGGACAGTATTACAATGAGCAGTTCTTC	CASSPSGQYYNEQFF
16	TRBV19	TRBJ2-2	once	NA	TGTGCCAGTAGTATTCAGGGGATTTCATCCCTTGGGGAGCTGTTTTTT	CASSIQGISSLGELFF
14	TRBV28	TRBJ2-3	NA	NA	TGTGCCAGCAGTTCCCCGTCTAGCACAGATACGCAGTATTTT	CASSSPSSTDTQYF
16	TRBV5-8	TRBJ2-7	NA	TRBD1	TGTGCCAGCAGCCATCCACTCCCGGGACAGGGGGGCGAGCAGTACTTC	CASSHPLPGQGGEQYF
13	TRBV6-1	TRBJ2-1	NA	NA	TGTGCCAGCAGTGATGGGCCGCAGAGGGAGCAGTTCTTC	CASSDGPQREQFF
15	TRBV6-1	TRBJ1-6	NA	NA	TGTGCCAGCAGTGAAGCTAGGGGGTATAATTCACCCCTCCACTTT	CASSEARGYNSPLHF
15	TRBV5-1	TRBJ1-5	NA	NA	TGCGCCAGCAGCCCTCAGCCCAGTAGCAATCAGCCCCAGCATTTT	CASSPQPSSNQPQHF
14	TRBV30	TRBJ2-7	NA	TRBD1	TGTGCCTACGCGAACCGGGACAGCCACTACGAGCAGTACTTC	CAYANRDSHYEQYF
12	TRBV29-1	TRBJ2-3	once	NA	TGCAGCGTTGTGCCTAGCTCAGATACGCAGTATTTT	CSVVPSSDTQYF
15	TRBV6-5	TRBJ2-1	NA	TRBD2	TGTGCCAGCAGTGTGCGGCTAGCGGGAGTCCATGAGCAGTTCTTC	CASSVRLAGVHEQFF
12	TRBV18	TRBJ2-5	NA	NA	TGTGCCAGCTCACCAGGGAAGGAGACCCAGTACTTC	CASSPGKETQYF
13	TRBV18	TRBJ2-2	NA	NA	TGTGCCAGCTCACGTCAGAACACCGGGGAGCTGTTTTTT	CASSRQNTGELFF
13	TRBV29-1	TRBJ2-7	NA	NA	TGCAGCGTGACCCCGCGGGAGAGGGGGGAGCAGTACTTC	CSVTPRERGEQYF